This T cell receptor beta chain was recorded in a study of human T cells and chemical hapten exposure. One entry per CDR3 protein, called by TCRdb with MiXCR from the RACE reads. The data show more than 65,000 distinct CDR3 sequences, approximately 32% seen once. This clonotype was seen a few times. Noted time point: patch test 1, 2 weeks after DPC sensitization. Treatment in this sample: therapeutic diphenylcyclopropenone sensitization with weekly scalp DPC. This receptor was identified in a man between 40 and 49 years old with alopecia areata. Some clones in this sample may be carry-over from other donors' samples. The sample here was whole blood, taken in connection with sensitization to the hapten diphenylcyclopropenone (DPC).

The CDR3 spells CSAVIVGKGPYEQYF. CDR3 in DNA: TGCAGTGCTGTGATCGTGGGTAAAGGGCCCTACGAGCAGTACTTC. This chain uses TRBV20-1 with TRBJ2-7; unclear D gene. Trimming cost V 5 bases and J 2 bases, with 19 bases left between them. The CDR3 runs 15 residues. Looked up from germline, CDR1 is DFQATT and CDR2 is SNEGSKA (reference sequence).